This record concerns one T cell receptor beta chain sequence. These data come from a study of shared clonotypes between healthy human individuals. Measured with immunoSEQ multiplex PCR; TCRdb has only the in-frame clones, and not every one. Of 950,000 to 1,300,000 clones in the sample, about 75% were seen once. The ends lost 3 bases at V and 9 bases at J; junction bases unmatched: 2. CDR1 and CDR2 (germline): GTSNPN, SVGIG (reference sequence). This CDR3 is 11 amino acids long. Sequencing was performed on memory CD4+ T cells sorted from blood. The subset is: CD45RA-negative fraction. The sequence was collected from a man in his late teens or twenties in good health. J is TRBJ2-7 and V is TRBV30; TRBD1 agrees at 10 bases. CDR3 nucleotides: TGTGCCTGGAGGAGACAGGGGGCGCAGTACTTC. Amino acid sequence: CAWRRQGAQYF.